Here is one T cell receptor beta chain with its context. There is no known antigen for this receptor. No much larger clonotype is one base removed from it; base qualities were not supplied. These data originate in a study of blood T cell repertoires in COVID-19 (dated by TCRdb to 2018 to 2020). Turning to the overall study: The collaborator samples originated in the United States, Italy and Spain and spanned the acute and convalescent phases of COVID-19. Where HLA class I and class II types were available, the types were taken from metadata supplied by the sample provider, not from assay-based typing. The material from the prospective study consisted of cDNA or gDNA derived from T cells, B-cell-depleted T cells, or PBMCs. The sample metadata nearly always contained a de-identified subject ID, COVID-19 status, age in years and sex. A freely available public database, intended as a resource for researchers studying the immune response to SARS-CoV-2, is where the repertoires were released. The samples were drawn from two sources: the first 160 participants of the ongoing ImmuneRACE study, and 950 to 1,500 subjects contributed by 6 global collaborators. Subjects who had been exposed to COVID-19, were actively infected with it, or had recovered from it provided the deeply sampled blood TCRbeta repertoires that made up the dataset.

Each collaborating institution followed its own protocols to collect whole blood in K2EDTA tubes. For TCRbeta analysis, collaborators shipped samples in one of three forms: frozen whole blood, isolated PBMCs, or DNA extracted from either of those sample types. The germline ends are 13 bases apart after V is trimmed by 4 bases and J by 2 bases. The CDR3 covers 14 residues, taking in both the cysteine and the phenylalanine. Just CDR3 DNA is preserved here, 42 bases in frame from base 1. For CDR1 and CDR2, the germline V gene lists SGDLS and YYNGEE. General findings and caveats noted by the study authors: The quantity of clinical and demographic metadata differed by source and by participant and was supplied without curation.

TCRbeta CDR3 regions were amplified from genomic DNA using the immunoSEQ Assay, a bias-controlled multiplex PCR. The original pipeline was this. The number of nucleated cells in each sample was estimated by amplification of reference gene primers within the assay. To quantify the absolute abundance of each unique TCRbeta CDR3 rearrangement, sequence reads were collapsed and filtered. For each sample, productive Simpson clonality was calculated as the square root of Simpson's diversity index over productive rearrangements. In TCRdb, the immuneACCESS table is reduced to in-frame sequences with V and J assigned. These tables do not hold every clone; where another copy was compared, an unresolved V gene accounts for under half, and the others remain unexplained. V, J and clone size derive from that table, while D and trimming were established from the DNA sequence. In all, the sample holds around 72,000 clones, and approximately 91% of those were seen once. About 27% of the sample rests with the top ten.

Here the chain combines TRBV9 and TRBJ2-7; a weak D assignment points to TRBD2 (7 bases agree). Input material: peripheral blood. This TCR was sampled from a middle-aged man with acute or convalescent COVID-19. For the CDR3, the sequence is CASSPGGLAYEQYF. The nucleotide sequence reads TGTGCCAGCAGCCCCGGGGGGCTAGCCTACGAGCAGTACTTC. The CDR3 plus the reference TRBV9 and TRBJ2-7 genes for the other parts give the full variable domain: DSGVTQTPKHLITATGQRVTLRCSPRSGDLSVYWYQQSLDQGLQFLIQYYNGEERAKGNILERFSAQQFPDLHSELNLSSLELGDSALYFCASSPGGLAYEQYFGPGTRLTVT.